Below, 20 T cell receptor beta chains from the same sample are listed, as sequenced in a study of blood T cell repertoires in COVID-19. Profiled with immunoSEQ multiplex PCR; TCRdb holds only in-frame clones, not every one. The sample includes 150,000 or so clones, 60% to 85% seen only once; the top ten take roughly 1.5%. Sequencing was carried out using peripheral blood. Source of these receptors: a man older than 75 with acute or convalescent COVID-19.

The CDR3 nucleotides read TGTGCCAGCAGCCTCGGGGGGCTCGCCTACGAGCAGTACTTC. Amino acid sequence: CASSLGGLAYEQYF. The chain has TRBV6-2 or TRBV6-3 and TRBJ2-7; TRBD2 might be the D (7 bases). The CDR3 has 14 residues. CDR1 is MNHEY, CDR2 SVGEGT, per germline. V gave up 6 bases and J gave up 2 bases, with 14 bases separating them.

The genes are TRBV29-1 and TRBJ2-7, with unresolved D. V was cut by 4 bases and J by 2 bases, with 6 bases left in between. The CDR3 is 11 residues long. Germline assignment: CDR1 SQVTM and CDR2 ANQGSEA. The DNA of the CDR3 is TGCAGCGTTGGGCAGGCCTACGAGCAGTACTTC. Protein product: CSVGQAYEQYF.

The sample holds one count of this clone. The chain is built from TRBV5-4 and TRBJ2-3; tentatively, D is TRBD2 (5 bases). V lost 0 bases and J 0 bases, leaving 11 bases between the germline ends. This CDR3 spans 16 amino acids. Germline-derived CDR1 and CDR2 are SGHNT and YYREEE (reference sequence). Written as DNA, the CDR3 is TGTGCCAGCAGCTTGGGTGGACTTACGAGCACAGATACGCAGTATTTT. It yields the protein CASSLGGLTSTDTQYF.

V gene TRBV27 combines with J gene TRBJ2-5; 11 bases agree with TRBD1. V gave up 8 bases and J gave up 1 base; unmatched junction bases: 9. CDR3 size: 16 residues. Per the germline V gene, CDR1 is MNHEY and CDR2 is SMNVEV (reference sequence). The CDR3 here is CASRPGTGGPQETQYF. The CDR3 coding sequence is TGTGCCAGCCGCCCCGGGACAGGGGGACCCCAAGAGACCCAGTACTTC.

V usage is TRBV9 and J usage is TRBJ2-5, with 7 bases aligning to TRBD1. Germline CDR1 is SGDLS and CDR2 is YYNGEE. The CDR3 spans 14 residues. V lost 3 bases, J lost 5 bases, and 7 bases stayed unmatched. The CDR3 here is CASSATGFGETQYF. CDR3 in DNA: TGTGCCAGCAGCGCGACAGGGTTCGGGGAGACCCAGTACTTC.

V and J are TRBV14 and TRBJ2-1; 7 bases agree with TRBD1. Germline V gene data show CDR1 as SGHDN and CDR2 as FVKESK. V was clipped by 4 bases and J by 3 bases; unmatched bases: 12. The CDR3 is 17 amino acids. The CDR3 region is CASSRIAGTDNYNEQFF. The CDR3 DNA sequence: TGTGCCAGCAGCCGTATAGCCGGGACAGACAACTACAATGAGCAGTTCTTC.

V is TRBV10-3 and J is TRBJ1-1; 7 nucleotides line up with TRBD1. In germline, CDR1 is ENHRY, CDR2 SYGVKD. With 4 bases clipped from V and 6 bases from J, the junction kept 11 bases outside the gene matches. CDR3 length: 15 amino acids. This chain's CDR3 is CAISVGGRGKSEAFF. For the CDR3, the DNA is TGTGCCATCAGTGTAGGCGGCAGGGGGAAGTCTGAAGCTTTCTTT.

This CDR3 is CASSLGPRDRGGYTF. The CDR3 coding sequence is TGTGCCAGCAGCTTAGGGCCCCGGGATCGAGGGGGCTACACCTTC. The V and J genes are TRBV7-6 and TRBJ1-2; D not certain. This CDR3 contains 15 residues. Trimming cost V 1 base and J 8 bases, with 17 bases left between them. Germline V CDR1 and CDR2: SGHVS, FNYEAQ.

The chain recombines TRBV7-8 with TRBJ2-5, with 10 bases that match TRBD1. Germline V lookup: CDR1 SGHVS, CDR2 FQNEAQ. CDR3 size: 15 residues. V lost 4 bases and J lost 3; bases outside the gene matches: 5. CDR3 nucleotides: TGTGCCAGCAGCTCCTCCGGGACAGGGGAAGAGACCCAGTACTTC. This encodes CASSSSGTGEETQYF.

The CDR3 region is CASSLVSGMGNSPLHF. The CDR3 bases are TGTGCCAGCAGCTTAGTGTCCGGGATGGGTAATTCACCCCTCCACTTT. V is TRBV11-2 and J is TRBJ1-6; D is ambiguous. The V end lost 1 base, the J end lost 6 bases, and 13 bases lay between the germline ends. CDR1 is SGHAT and CDR2 is FQNNGV in the germline V gene. The CDR3 extends over 16 amino acids.

This clone came up a few times. V and J are TRBV19 and TRBJ2-6, with D perhaps TRBD2 (5 bases). Trimming stripped 7 bases from V and 2 bases from J, with 21 bases between. The CDR3 covers 18 residues. Germline V gene sequence: CDR1 LNHDA, CDR2 SQIVND (reference sequence). For the CDR3, the DNA is TGTGCCAGTACCCTGGGGAGACTCCTAAACCCTGGGGCCAACGTCCTGACTTTC. Amino acid sequence: CASTLGRLLNPGANVLTF.

This clone was found a few times. The chain combines TRBV3-1 (or the pseudogene TRBV3-2) with TRBJ1-2; possible D gene TRBD1, 5 bases. This CDR3 comprises 14 residues. The V and J ends lost 4 bases and 0 bases respectively, with 9 bases between them. In germline, CDR1 is LGHDT, CDR2 YNNKEL (reference sequence). CDR3 loop: CASSPQQANYGYTF. For the CDR3, the DNA is TGTGCCAGCAGCCCACAACAGGCTAACTATGGCTACACCTTC.

The chain joins TRBV29-1 to TRBJ1-5; 7 nucleotides match TRBD1. V lost 4 bases and J lost 0; bases outside the gene matches: 3. The CDR3 is 14 amino acids. Germline loops: CDR1 SQVTM, CDR2 ANQGSEA. The DNA of the CDR3 is TGCAGCGTTGTGCCAGGGGGTAGCAATCAGCCCCAGCATTTT. Translating it yields CSVVPGGSNQPQHF. Full variable domain (remainder filled in from reference TRBV29-1 and TRBJ1-5): SAVISQKPSRDICQRGTSLTIQCQVDSQVTMMFWYRQQPGQSLTLIATANQGSEATYESGFVIDKFPISRPNLTFSTLTVSNMSPEDSSIYLCSVVPGGSNQPQHFGDGTRLSIL.

The chain is built from TRBV5-5 and TRBJ2-2, with TRBD2 matching 7 bases. The CDR3 length is 17 residues. J gave up 4 bases and V 0 bases, and 9 bases lay outside the gene matches. Germline V gene data show CDR1 as SGHKS and CDR2 as YYEKEE (reference sequence). The CDR3 bases are TGTGCCAGCAGCTTGGCTGGGCGGCGGGGGTCCACCGGGGAGCTGTTTTTT. Encoded protein: CASSLAGRRGSTGELFF.

This clone was counted a few times. The V call is TRBV5-1, the J call TRBJ1-6, with 7 bases aligning to TRBD1. CDR1 and CDR2 (germline): SGHRS, YFSETQ. Losses at the gene ends were 3 bases for V and 7 bases for J; bases not matched to a gene: 4. CDR3 length: 14 residues. CDR3 nucleotides: TGCGCCAGCAGCTCCGGGACAGCCAATTCACCCCTCCACTTT. Encoded protein: CASSSGTANSPLHF.

The rearrangement uses TRBV10-2 and TRBJ1-6; the match to TRBD1 covers 9 bases. The CDR3 length is 14 residues. J lost 5 bases, V lost 8 bases, and 4 bases had no gene match. Germline CDR1 reads WSHSY; CDR2 reads SAAADI. The CDR3 nucleotides read TGCGCCAGCTCAGGACAGGGGCATAATTCACCCCTCCACTTT. The encoded protein is CASSGQGHNSPLHF.

The CDR3 DNA follows: TGTGCCAGCAGCCAAGATAGGGCTAGCGGGGGCACAGATACGCAGTATTTT. It yields the protein CASSQDRASGGTDTQYF. The chain recombines TRBV4-2 with TRBJ2-3; 9 nucleotides line up with TRBD2. V shed 0 bases and J 1 base; nucleotides not matched to a gene: 5. CDR1 LGHNA and CDR2 YNFKEQ come from the germline V gene. The CDR3 loop spans 17 amino acids.

The chain uses TRBV13 and TRBJ2-7; 7 bases line up with TRBD1. Trimming at V came to 5 bases and at J to 4 bases, leaving 11 bases not matched to a gene. The CDR3 extends over 15 amino acids. Germline lookup yields CDR1 PRHDT and CDR2 FYEKMQ (reference sequence). Here the CDR3 DNA reads TGTGCCAGCAGCCCTGGGGGACAGACAGTTTACGAGCAGTACTTC. This codes for CASSPGGQTVYEQYF.

The rearrangement joins TRBV25-1 to TRBJ2-2; D is perhaps TRBD1 (5 bases). CDR1 MGHDK and CDR2 SYGVNS come from the germline V gene. The V end lost 4 bases, the J end lost 5 bases, and 11 bases lay between the germline ends. The CDR3 runs to 14 residues. This CDR3 reads CASSGQGGTGELFF. DNA for the CDR3: TGTGCCAGCAGTGGGCAGGGTGGAACCGGGGAGCTGTTTTTT.

In its sample, this clone was seen once. The chain is built from TRBV11-3 and TRBJ2-3; D may be TRBD2 (5 bases). The germline CDR1 and CDR2 sequences are SGHNT and YENEEA. CDR3 length: 14 amino acids. The ends were cut back, 5 bases at V and 2 bases at J, with 11 bases in the middle. The CDR3 coding sequence is TGTGCCAGCAGCACGGACTGGGTCACAGATACGCAGTATTTT. This codes for CASSTDWVTDTQYF.